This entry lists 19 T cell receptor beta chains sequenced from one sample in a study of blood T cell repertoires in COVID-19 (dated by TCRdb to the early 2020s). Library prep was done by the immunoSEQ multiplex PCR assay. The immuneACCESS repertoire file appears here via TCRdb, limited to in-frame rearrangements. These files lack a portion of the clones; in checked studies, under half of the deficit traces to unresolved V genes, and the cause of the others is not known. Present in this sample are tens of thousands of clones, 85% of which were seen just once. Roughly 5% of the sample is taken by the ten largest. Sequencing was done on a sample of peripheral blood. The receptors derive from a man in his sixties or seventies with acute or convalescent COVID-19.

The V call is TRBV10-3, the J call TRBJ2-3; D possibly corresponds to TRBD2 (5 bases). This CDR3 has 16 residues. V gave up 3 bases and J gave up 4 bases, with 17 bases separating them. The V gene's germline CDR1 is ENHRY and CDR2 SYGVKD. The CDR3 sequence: CAISDPVTSSADTQYF. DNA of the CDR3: TGTGCCATCAGTGACCCCGTCACTAGTAGTGCAGATACGCAGTATTTT.

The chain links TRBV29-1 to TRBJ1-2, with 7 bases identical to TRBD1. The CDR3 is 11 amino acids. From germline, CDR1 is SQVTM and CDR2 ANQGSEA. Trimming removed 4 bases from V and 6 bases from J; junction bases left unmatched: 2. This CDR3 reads CSVVTGDGYTF. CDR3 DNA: TGCAGCGTTGTCACAGGGGATGGCTACACCTTC.

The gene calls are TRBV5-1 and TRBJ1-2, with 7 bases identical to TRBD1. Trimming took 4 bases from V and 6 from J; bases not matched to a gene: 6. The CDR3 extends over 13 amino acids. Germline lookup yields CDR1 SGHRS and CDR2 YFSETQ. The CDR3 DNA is TGCGCCAGCAGCAGACAGGGTAGCGATGGCTACACCTTC. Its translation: CASSRQGSDGYTF. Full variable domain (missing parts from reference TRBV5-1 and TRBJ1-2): KAGVTQTPRYLIKTRGQQVTLSCSPISGHRSVSWYQQTPGQGLQFLFEYFSETQRNKGNFPGRFSGRQFSNSRSEMNVSTLELGDSALYLCASSRQGSDGYTFGSGTRLTVV.

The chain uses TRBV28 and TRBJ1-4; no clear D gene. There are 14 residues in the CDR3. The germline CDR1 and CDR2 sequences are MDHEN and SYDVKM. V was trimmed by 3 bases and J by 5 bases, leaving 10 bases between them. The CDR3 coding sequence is TGTGCCAGCAGTTTTATGTCGGGGAATGAAAAACTGTTTTTT. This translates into CASSFMSGNEKLFF.

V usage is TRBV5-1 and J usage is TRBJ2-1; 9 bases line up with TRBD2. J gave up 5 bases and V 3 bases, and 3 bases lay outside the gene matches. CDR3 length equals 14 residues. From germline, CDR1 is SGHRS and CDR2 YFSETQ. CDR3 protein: CASSSSGAHNEQFF. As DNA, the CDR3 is TGCGCCAGCAGCTCTAGCGGGGCCCACAATGAGCAGTTCTTC.

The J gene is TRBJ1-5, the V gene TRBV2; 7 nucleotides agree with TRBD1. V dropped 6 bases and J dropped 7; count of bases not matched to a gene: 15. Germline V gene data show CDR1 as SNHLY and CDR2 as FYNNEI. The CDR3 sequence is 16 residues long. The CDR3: CASSRQGPTSRQPQHF. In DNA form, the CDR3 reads TGTGCCAGCAGCCGACAGGGACCAACTAGCAGACAGCCCCAGCATTTT. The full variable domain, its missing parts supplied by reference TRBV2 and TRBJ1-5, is EPEVTQTPSHQVTQMGQEVILRCVPISNHLYFYWYRQILGQKVEFLVSFYNNEISEKSEIFDDQFSVERPDGSNFTLKIRSTKLEDSAMYFCASSRQGPTSRQPQHFGDGTRLSIL.

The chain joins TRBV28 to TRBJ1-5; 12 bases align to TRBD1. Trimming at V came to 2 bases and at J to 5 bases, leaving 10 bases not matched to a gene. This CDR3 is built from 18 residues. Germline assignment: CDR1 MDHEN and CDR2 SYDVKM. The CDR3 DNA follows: TGTGCCAGCAGTTTACCCGGGACAGGGGGCAGTCGGGATCAGCCCCAGCATTTT. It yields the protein CASSLPGTGGSRDQPQHF.

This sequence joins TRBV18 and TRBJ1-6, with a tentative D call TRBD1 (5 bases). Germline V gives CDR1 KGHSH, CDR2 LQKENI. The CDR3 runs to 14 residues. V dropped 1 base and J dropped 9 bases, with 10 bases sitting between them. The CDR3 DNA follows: TGTGCCAGCTCACCACTCGGGGGTGGTTCACCCCTCCACTTT. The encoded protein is CASSPLGGGSPLHF.

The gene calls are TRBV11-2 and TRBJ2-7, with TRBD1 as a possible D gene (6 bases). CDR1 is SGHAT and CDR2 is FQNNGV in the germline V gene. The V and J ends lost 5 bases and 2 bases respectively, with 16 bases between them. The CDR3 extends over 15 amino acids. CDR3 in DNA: TGTGCCAGCAGCATACACCCAGGGACAACCTACGAGCAGTACTTC. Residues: CASSIHPGTTYEQYF.

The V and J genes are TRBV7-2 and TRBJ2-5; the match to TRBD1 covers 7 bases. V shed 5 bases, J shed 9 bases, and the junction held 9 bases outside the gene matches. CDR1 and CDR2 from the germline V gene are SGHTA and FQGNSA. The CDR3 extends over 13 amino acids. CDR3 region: CASSRQGPEAQYF. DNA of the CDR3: TGTGCCAGCAGCCGACAGGGCCCGGAGGCCCAGTACTTC.

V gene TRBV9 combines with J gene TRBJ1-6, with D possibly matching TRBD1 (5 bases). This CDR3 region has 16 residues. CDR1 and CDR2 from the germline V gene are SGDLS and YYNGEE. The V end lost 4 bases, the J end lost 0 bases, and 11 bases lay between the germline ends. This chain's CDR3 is CASSRDGSSYNSPLHF. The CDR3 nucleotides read TGTGCCAGCAGCCGGGACGGGAGCTCCTATAATTCACCCCTCCACTTT.

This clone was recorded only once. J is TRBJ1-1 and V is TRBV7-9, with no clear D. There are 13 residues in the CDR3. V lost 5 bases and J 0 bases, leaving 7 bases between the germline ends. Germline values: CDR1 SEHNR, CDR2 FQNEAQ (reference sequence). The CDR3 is CASSARVNTEAFF. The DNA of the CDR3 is TGTGCCAGCAGCGCTCGGGTGAACACTGAAGCTTTCTTT.

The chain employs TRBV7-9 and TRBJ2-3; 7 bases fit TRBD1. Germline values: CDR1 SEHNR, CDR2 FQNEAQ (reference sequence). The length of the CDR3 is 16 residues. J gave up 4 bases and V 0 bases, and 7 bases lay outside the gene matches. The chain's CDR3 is CASSLAATGAPDTQYF. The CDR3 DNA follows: TGTGCCAGCAGCTTAGCGGCCACAGGGGCCCCAGATACGCAGTATTTT.

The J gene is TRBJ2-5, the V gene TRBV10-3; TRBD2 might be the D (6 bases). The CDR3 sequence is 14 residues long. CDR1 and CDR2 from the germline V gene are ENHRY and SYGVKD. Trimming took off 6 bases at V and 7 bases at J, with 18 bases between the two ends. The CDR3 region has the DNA TGTGCCATCAGGCTACTAGCTTCGGGCGGGACCCAGTACTTC. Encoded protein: CAIRLLASGGTQYF.

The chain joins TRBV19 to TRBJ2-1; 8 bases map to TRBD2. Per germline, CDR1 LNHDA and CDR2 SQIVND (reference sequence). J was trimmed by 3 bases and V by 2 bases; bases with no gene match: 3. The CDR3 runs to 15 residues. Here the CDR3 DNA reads TGTGCCAGTAGTATAAGTAGCGGGGTCTACAATGAGCAGTTCTTC. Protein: CASSISSGVYNEQFF.

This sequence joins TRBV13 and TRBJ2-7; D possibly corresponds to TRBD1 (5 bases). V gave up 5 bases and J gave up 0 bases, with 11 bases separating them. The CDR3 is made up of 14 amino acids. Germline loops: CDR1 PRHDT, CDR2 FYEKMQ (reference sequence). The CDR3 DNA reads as TGTGCCAGCAGCCCCCGACAGCTCTCCTACGAGCAGTACTTC. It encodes CASSPRQLSYEQYF.

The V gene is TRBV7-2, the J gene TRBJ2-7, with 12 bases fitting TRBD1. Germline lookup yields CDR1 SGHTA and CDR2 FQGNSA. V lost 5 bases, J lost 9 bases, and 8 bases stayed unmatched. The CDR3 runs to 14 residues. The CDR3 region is CASSVGQGAAVQYF. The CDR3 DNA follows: TGTGCCAGCAGCGTGGGACAGGGGGCCGCGGTGCAGTACTTC.

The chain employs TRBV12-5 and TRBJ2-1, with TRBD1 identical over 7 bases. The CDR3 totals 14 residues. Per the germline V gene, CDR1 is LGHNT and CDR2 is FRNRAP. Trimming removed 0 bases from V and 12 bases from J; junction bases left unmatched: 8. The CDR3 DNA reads TGTGCTAGTGGTTTGGTGGACAGGCGGCTAGGGCAGTTCTTC. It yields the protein CASGLVDRRLGQFF.

CDR3 region: CASSAPPLAGGQDTQYF. The CDR3 DNA is TGTGCCAGCAGCGCACCCCCTCTAGCGGGGGGGCAGGATACGCAGTATTTT. This sequence joins TRBV9 and TRBJ2-3, with 12 bases aligning to TRBD2. J gave up 6 bases and V 3 bases, and 11 bases lay outside the gene matches. The CDR3 sequence is 17 residues long. Germline values: CDR1 SGDLS, CDR2 YYNGEE.